This passage covers 28 T cell receptor beta chains from one sample sequenced in a study of T cells expressing NK-cell markers. TCRdb re-called the 5' RACE reads, yielding one record per CDR3 amino acid sequence without DNA. The table lists about 460,000 distinct CDR3 sequences. The sample comprised blood T cells: a sorted CD56 or NKG2C T cell subset, CD4+ or CD8+ T cells, or bulk PBMC T cells (not recorded which). Every receptor here comes from a woman aged 45 to 65 in good health.

This rearrangement joins TRBV20-1 to TRBJ2-1; TCRdb lists TRBD2, though no DNA is available to test this call. CDR3 length: 16 amino acids. In germline, CDR1 is DFQATT, CDR2 SNEGSKA (reference sequence). CDR3 protein: CSTALLAGARPNEQFF.

The chain couples TRBV18 to TRBJ1-1; TCRdb outputs TRBD1, but without DNA this stays unchecked. The CDR3 has 14 residues. The germline V gene has CDR1 KGHSH and CDR2 LQKENI. The CDR3 here is CASSPPNGQTEAFF. The full variable domain, in which reference TRBV18 and TRBJ1-1 provide the parts outside the CDR3, is NAGVMQNPRHLVRRRGQEARLRCSPMKGHSHVYWYRQLPEEGLKFMVYLQKENIIDESGMPKERFSAEFPKEGPSILRIQQVVRGDSAAYFCASSPPNGQTEAFFGQGTRLTVV.

The genes are TRBV12-3 or TRBV12-4 and TRBJ2-5; TCRdb's D call of TRBD2 is untestable without DNA. CDR3 length: 17 residues. The CDR3: CASSSTSGRAFGETQYF.

V is TRBV12-3 or TRBV12-4 and J is TRBJ2-2; TCRdb proposes TRBD1, but this gene call is untestable without DNA. The CDR3 consists of 14 residues. The CDR3 protein is CAIQSGPGTGELFF.

The chain has TRBV29-1 and TRBJ1-5; TCRdb picks TRBD1, but there is no DNA to check that call. Germline V gives CDR1 SQVTM, CDR2 ANQGSEA. The CDR3 runs 12 residues. The CDR3 spells CSAAGTDQPQHF.

The rearrangement uses TRBV18 and TRBJ2-1; the TCRdb call, TRBD1, lacks DNA for checking. CDR3 length: 15 amino acids. Germline V gives CDR1 KGHSH, CDR2 LQKENI. The CDR3 is CASSPEDIRYNEQFF.

J is TRBJ2-1 and V is TRBV6-1; TCRdb gives TRBD2 as the D gene, but with no DNA this cannot be confirmed. This CDR3 spans 15 amino acids. Germline CDR1 is MNHNS and CDR2 is SASEGT. Here the CDR3 reads CASSDLAGGWYEQFF.

The rearrangement links TRBV11-2 to TRBJ1-1; TCRdb reports TRBD1, a call that lacks DNA to check it against. The CDR3 extends over 14 amino acids. CDR1 SGHAT and CDR2 FQNNGV come from the germline V gene. CDR3 residues: CASSLDGTGTEAFF.

The chain recombines TRBV10-3 with TRBJ2-1. The CDR3 is 13 amino acids. CDR1 is ENHRY and CDR2 is SYGVKD in the germline V gene. CDR3 sequence reads: CAISGGPDNEQFF.

This chain connects TRBV21-1 to TRBJ1-5; the TRBD1 assignment by TCRdb is unverifiable without DNA. TRBV21-1 corresponds to a pseudogene. CDR3 length: 17 amino acids. CDR3 protein: CASSNSLGQESNQPQHF.

The chain uses TRBV29-1 and TRBJ2-4; TCRdb lists TRBD1, though no DNA is available to test this call. The CDR3 consists of 13 residues. Per germline, CDR1 SQVTM and CDR2 ANQGSEA. The CDR3: CSVEERGEGIQYF.

The rearrangement joins TRBV27 to TRBJ1-1. There are 13 residues in the CDR3. Per germline, CDR1 MNHEY and CDR2 SMNVEV (reference sequence). CDR3: CASSKVGRTEAFF.

This sequence joins TRBV25-1 and TRBJ2-1; TCRdb reports TRBD1, a call that lacks DNA to check it against. CDR1 is MGHDK and CDR2 is SYGVNS in the germline V gene. The CDR3 is 20 residues long. The CDR3 loop is CASSDSRRTGPATPYNEQFF.

The V call is TRBV5-1, the J call TRBJ2-1; TCRdb selects TRBD2, and the lack of DNA leaves this call unchecked. CDR1 and CDR2 from the germline V gene are SGHRS and YFSETQ. The CDR3 length is 13 residues. This CDR3 is CASSLEFSGAQFF.

The rearrangement links TRBV5-5 to TRBJ1-6; checking the TCRdb D call of TRBD1 is not possible without DNA. The CDR3 contains 12 residues. CDR1 and CDR2 (germline): SGHKS, YYEKEE (reference sequence). This CDR3 is CASSLTGFYSHF.

CDR3 residues: CSARDKEAGGQLRGETQYF. The V and J genes are TRBV20-1 and TRBJ2-5; TCRdb's D call, TRBD2, is unchecked because there is no DNA. The length of the CDR3 is 19 residues. Germline V CDR1 and CDR2: DFQATT, SNEGSKA (reference sequence).

V gene TRBV10-3 combines with J gene TRBJ1-1. The CDR3 is 13 amino acids. Germline V gene lookup returns CDR1 ENHRY and CDR2 SYGVKD. CDR3 sequence reads: CAIQAGFSTEAFF.

The chain links TRBV15 to TRBJ1-3. Germline V gives CDR1 LNHNV, CDR2 YYDKDF (reference sequence). CDR3 length: 16 amino acids. The CDR3 spells CATSRGDSSSGNTIYF.

The chain employs TRBV5-6 and TRBJ1-2; absent DNA, TCRdb's TRBD1 call cannot be checked. Germline CDR1 reads SGHDT; CDR2 reads YYEEEE. CDR3 length equals 12 residues. CDR3 residues: CASSPGHGGYTF.

The genes are TRBV20-1 and TRBJ2-5; absent DNA, TCRdb's TRBD2 call cannot be checked. The CDR3 is 17 residues long. Germline V gives CDR1 DFQATT, CDR2 SNEGSKA (reference sequence). CDR3 protein: CSAEVGRESASGKTQYF.

V is TRBV7-9 and J is TRBJ2-3; TCRdb gives TRBD2 as the D gene, but with no DNA this cannot be confirmed. Per germline, CDR1 SEHNR and CDR2 FQNEAQ (reference sequence). CDR3 length: 11 residues. The CDR3 loop reads CAAGAADTQYF.

J is TRBJ2-7 and V is TRBV6-6; TCRdb's D gene call, TRBD1, goes unchecked for lack of DNA. The length of the CDR3 is 13 residues. The germline CDR1 and CDR2 sequences are MNHNY and SVGAGI (reference sequence). CDR3 sequence: CASTPRGQGWVYF.

CDR3 in amino acids: CASSPPRAGNYNEQFF. The chain couples TRBV12-3 or TRBV12-4 to TRBJ2-1; TCRdb selects TRBD2, and the lack of DNA leaves this call unchecked. The CDR3 has 16 residues.

The chain has TRBV29-1 and TRBJ1-1; there is no DNA to check the TCRdb D call of TRBD1. Germline CDR1 SQVTM, CDR2 ANQGSEA. This CDR3 contains 15 residues. The CDR3 sequence: CSYTRGIGPDTEAFF. The whole variable domain, remainder taken from reference TRBV29-1 and TRBJ1-1, is SAVISQKPSRDICQRGTSLTIQCQVDSQVTMMFWYRQQPGQSLTLIATANQGSEATYESGFVIDKFPISRPNLTFSTLTVSNMSPEDSSIYLCSYTRGIGPDTEAFFGQGTRLTVV.

The chain carries TRBV23-1 and TRBJ2-7; with no DNA, the TCRdb D assignment of TRBD1 cannot be verified. TRBV23-1 counts as an open reading frame of uncertain function. There are 13 residues in the CDR3. CDR3 sequence: CASLPTRGYEQYF.

The chain employs TRBV11-2 and TRBJ2-2; the TCRdb D gene call, TRBD1, has no DNA to confirm it. CDR1 is SGHAT, CDR2 FQNNGV, per germline. CDR3 length: 16 residues. CDR3 residues: CASSLVQGASTGELFF.

The chain joins TRBV7-2 to TRBJ2-1. Germline CDR1 and CDR2: SGHTA and FQGNSA. This CDR3 is built from 16 residues. The CDR3 is CASSNNPFSPYNEQFF.

The chain's CDR3 is CASSGWTGGTDTQYF. V usage is TRBV25-1 and J usage is TRBJ2-3; TCRdb's D call of TRBD1 is untestable without DNA. The CDR3 contains 15 residues. In germline, CDR1 is MGHDK, CDR2 SYGVNS.